These 19 T cell receptor beta chains share one sample of origin, sequenced in a study of T cells after posttransplantation cyclophosphamide. This table comes from immunoSEQ multiplex PCR, and its TCRdb copy is limited to in-frame clones, with some not included. This table holds 15,000 to 20,000 clones, 94% found once. Cells defined as naive were viable CD3+CD4+ or CD3+CD8+ and CCR7+CD45RA+CD45RO-CD95-CD27+CD28+. Sample: naive CD4+ T cells sorted from blood. These TCRs come from a woman between 45 and 60 years old in good health and a related stem cell transplant donor.

The chain recombines TRBV18 with TRBJ1-2, with a possible D match to TRBD1 (5 bases). The CDR3 spans 13 residues. Germline CDR1 and CDR2: KGHSH and LQKENI. With 6 bases removed from V and 4 bases from J, the gap between germline ends came to 12 bases. The DNA of the CDR3 is TGTGCCAGCTCTCTTCAGGGCAGCTATGGCTACACCTTC. Protein product: CASSLQGSYGYTF.

The gene calls are TRBV5-4 and TRBJ1-2; a weak D match, TRBD1 (6 bases). Per germline, CDR1 SGHNT and CDR2 YYREEE (reference sequence). There are 13 residues in the CDR3. Trimming left V 2 bases short and J 4 bases short, with 9 bases between. The CDR3, as DNA: TGTGCCAGCAGCTTCCTAGGGGGCTATGGCTACACCTTC. As protein: CASSFLGGYGYTF.

This chain joins TRBV4-1 and TRBJ2-3, with no clear D. Trimming shortened V by 0 bases and J by 1 base, and 11 bases separated the two germline ends. Germline V gene lookup returns CDR1 MGHRA and CDR2 YSYEKL. The CDR3 runs to 16 residues. As DNA, the CDR3 is TGCGCCAGCAGCCAAGACCCCCCCATAGGCACAGATACGCAGTATTTT. As protein: CASSQDPPIGTDTQYF.

V usage is TRBV5-1 and J usage is TRBJ2-3; the D is unclear. V lost 0 bases and J 2 bases, leaving 10 bases between the germline ends. Per germline, CDR1 SGHRS and CDR2 YFSETQ. The CDR3 is 15 residues long. The CDR3 loop is CASSLVGRSTDTQYF. Here the CDR3 DNA reads TGCGCCAGCAGCTTGGTGGGCCGATCCACAGATACGCAGTATTTT.

This rearrangement joins TRBV7-2 to TRBJ2-5; 10 bases are a match to TRBD1. V lost 1 base and J lost 5; bases outside the gene matches: 7. This CDR3 spans 16 amino acids. Germline CDR1 SGHTA, CDR2 FQGNSA. CDR3 sequence: CASSLGRTGGVETQYF. In DNA form, the CDR3 reads TGTGCCAGCAGCTTAGGCAGGACAGGGGGGGTGGAGACCCAGTACTTC.

This clone was detected once. The V gene is TRBV5-6, the J gene TRBJ1-1, with D maybe TRBD1 (6 bases). Per germline, CDR1 SGHDT and CDR2 YYEEEE. This CDR3 contains 12 residues. V lost 0 bases and J lost 11, with 11 bases in between. The CDR3 DNA is TGTGCCAGCAGCTTGGGTTGGGACACCGCTTTCTTT. Its translation: CASSLGWDTAFF.

J is TRBJ2-3 and V is TRBV7-9; D is perhaps TRBD1 (6 bases). This CDR3 is built from 15 residues. Germline V CDR1 and CDR2: SEHNR, FQNEAQ (reference sequence). The V end lost 3 bases, the J end lost 0 bases, and 10 bases lay between the germline ends. CDR3 nucleotides: TGTGCCAGCAGCTTGGGCAGGGGAAGCACAGATACGCAGTATTTT. Encoded protein: CASSLGRGSTDTQYF. The variable domain in full, with the rest retrieved from reference TRBV7-9 and TRBJ2-3, is DTGVSQNPRHKITKRGQNVTFRCDPISEHNRLYWYRQTLGQGPEFLTYFQNEAQLEKSRLLSDRFSAERPKGSFSTLEIQRTEQGDSAMYLCASSLGRGSTDTQYFGPGTRLTVL.

The chain carries TRBV10-3 and TRBJ1-1; 8 bases match TRBD1. The CDR3 sequence is 13 residues long. V was clipped by 6 bases and J by 1 base; unmatched bases: 1. Germline assignment: CDR1 ENHRY and CDR2 SYGVKD. CDR3 loop: CAIRGTGNTEAFF. CDR3 coding DNA: TGTGCCATCAGAGGGACAGGGAACACTGAAGCTTTCTTT.

This chain links TRBV5-4 with TRBJ2-7; 11 positions match TRBD1. The CDR3 covers 15 residues. The J segment lost 9 bases and the V segment lost 0 bases, leaving 8 bases of the junction unmatched. Germline V CDR1 and CDR2: SGHNT, YYREEE (reference sequence). The DNA of the CDR3 is TGTGCCAGCAGCTTGGATCCGGGACAGGGGGTCAGGCAGTACTTC. Translation: CASSLDPGQGVRQYF.

The V call is TRBV9, the J call TRBJ2-3; a weak D match, TRBD1 (5 bases). Germline V CDR1 and CDR2: SGDLS, YYNGEE. V lost 3 bases to trimming and J lost 0 bases, with 14 bases between them. There are 16 residues in the CDR3. The CDR3 DNA sequence: TGTGCCAGCAGCGCCCTGACAGCTATGAGCACAGATACGCAGTATTTT. It encodes CASSALTAMSTDTQYF.

This sequence joins TRBV19 and TRBJ2-5; tentative D call: TRBD2 (5 bases). The CDR3 extends over 14 amino acids. The germline CDR1 and CDR2 sequences are LNHDA and SQIVND (reference sequence). V was cut by 4 bases and J by 2 bases, with 11 bases left in between. CDR3 protein: CASSKGGSQETQYF. CDR3 nucleotides: TGTGCCAGTAGTAAGGGTGGGAGTCAAGAGACCCAGTACTTC.

This chain joins TRBV10-3 and TRBJ1-2, with D unclear. The CDR3 contains 15 residues. Germline V gives CDR1 ENHRY, CDR2 SYGVKD. The V end lost 3 bases, the J end lost 1 base, and 12 bases lay between the germline ends. The CDR3 here is CAISEPARSNYGYTF. In DNA, the CDR3 is TGTGCCATCAGTGAACCTGCCCGCAGTAACTATGGCTACACCTTC.

The J gene is TRBJ2-5, the V gene TRBV5-1, with 8 positions matching TRBD2. After removal of 4 bases from V and 5 bases from J, the junction contained 10 bases not matched to a gene. Germline V CDR1 and CDR2: SGHRS, YFSETQ. This CDR3 is built from 15 residues. Here the CDR3 DNA reads TGCGCCAGCAGCCTTTTAGCGGGACGGGAGGAGACCCAGTACTTC. Encoded protein: CASSLLAGREETQYF.

The rearrangement links TRBV9 to TRBJ2-7, with unresolved D. CDR1 and CDR2 from the germline V gene are SGDLS and YYNGEE. The CDR3 totals 14 residues. V was clipped by 2 bases and J by 2 bases, with 11 bases between them. DNA for the CDR3: TGTGCCAGCAGCGTTACACCGCAAACCTACGAGCAGTACTTC. It specifies CASSVTPQTYEQYF.

The V gene is TRBV19, the J gene TRBJ2-5; 10 bases are a match to TRBD2. The J call may be mistaken, given a closer DNA end match to TRBJ2-7. From germline, CDR1 is LNHDA and CDR2 SQIVND (reference sequence). The CDR3 loop spans 14 amino acids. CDR3 protein: CASSILAGAYEQYF. CDR3 DNA: TGTGCCAGTAGTATTCTAGCGGGAGCCTACGAGCAGTACTTC.

J is TRBJ2-7 and V is TRBV7-9; 7 bases are shared with TRBD2. The length of the CDR3 is 14 residues. J gave up 5 bases and V 0 bases, and 4 bases lay outside the gene matches. In germline, CDR1 is SEHNR, CDR2 FQNEAQ (reference sequence). CDR3 loop: CASSLAGGSHEQYF. Here the CDR3 DNA reads TGTGCCAGCAGCTTAGCGGGAGGGTCGCACGAGCAGTACTTC.

This clone has just a few counts. The chain carries TRBV19 and TRBJ2-4; 10 bases agree with TRBD2. Germline CDR1 reads LNHDA; CDR2 reads SQIVND (reference sequence). This CDR3 region has 18 residues. Trimming cost V 1 base and J 2 bases; bases outside gene matches: 8. The CDR3 DNA reads TGTGCCAGTAGTATAGGGACTAGCGGTGCCCGGACCAAAAACATTCAGTACTTC. This encodes CASSIGTSGARTKNIQYF.

This clone showed up just once. V gene TRBV28 combines with J gene TRBJ1-5; 7 bases line up with TRBD1. The CDR3 sequence is 15 residues long. From germline, CDR1 is MDHEN and CDR2 SYDVKM. The ends lost 5 bases at V and 5 bases at J; junction bases unmatched: 9. The CDR3: CASSHNRGWDQPQHF. CDR3 sequence (DNA): TGTGCCAGCAGTCACAACAGGGGCTGGGATCAGCCCCAGCATTTT.

The J gene is TRBJ2-3, the V gene TRBV19; D not resolved. This CDR3 region has 12 residues. Germline V gives CDR1 LNHDA, CDR2 SQIVND (reference sequence). The V and J ends lost 4 bases and 7 bases respectively, with 9 bases between them. CDR3 residues: CASSNTPNTQYF. The CDR3 bases are TGTGCCAGTAGTAACACCCCAAATACGCAGTATTTT.